One TCR beta chain is described in this entry. Its target is unknown. The sample originates from a study of post-analysis software for immune sequencing data. The CDR3 length is 12 residues. Germline loops: CDR1 DFQATT, CDR2 SNEGSKA (reference sequence). After removal of 4 bases from V and 3 bases from J, the junction contained 2 bases not matched to a gene. Each TCR beta cDNA library carried unique molecular identifiers. In TCRdb, the PCR reads were re-called with MiXCR into one record per CDR3 protein. The table has hundreds of thousands of distinct CDR3 sequences, 30% seen once; the top ten hold more than 0.45%. Notes on the study in general: Compared with controls, patients showed significantly lower normalized Chao1 diversity. About five TRBV segments occurring more often in patients than controls included TRBV5-6, TRBV5-1 and TRBV20-1.

The chain couples TRBV20-1 to TRBJ1-2, with 7 bases matching TRBD1. Specimen: blood. This TCR was sampled from a girl aged 5-17 years with multiple sclerosis. The CDR3 sequence is CSATGGDYGYTF. CDR3 coding DNA: TGCAGTGCTACAGGGGGGGACTATGGCTACACCTTC.